The rows below give T cell receptor beta chains drawn from one sample of a study of CD4 T cells in relation to SARS-CoV-2 and coronaviruses. The method was immunoSEQ multiplex PCR; TCRdb's version includes in-frame clones alone and lacks a portion of them. The table has about 22,000 clones, about three quarters seen once. Their antigens are not known. Source material: CD4+ T cells from PBMCs, cultured in vitro. All receptors come from a human donor in good health. CDR3s include the opening cysteine and the closing phenylalanine or tryptophan. D genes are given only for firm matches.

>TRBJ1-5|TRBV6-5|TRBD1
CASRRTGSNQPQHF
>TRBJ2-7|TRBV19|TRBD2
CASSIDPPRAGGPGSYEQYF
>TRBJ2-3|TRBV5-6|TRBD2
CASSSLGAGKSDTQYF
>TRBJ1-1|TRBV27|.
CASSPSPDGVEAFF
>TRBJ2-3|TRBV19|.
CASLSWGTDTQYF
>TRBJ2-3|TRBV27|TRBD1
CASGTASTDTQYF
>TRBJ2-7|TRBV5-1|.
CASSLEAYEQYF
>TRBJ1-6|TRBV4-1|.
CASSQDRVHSPLHF
>TRBJ2-2|TRBV30|.
CAWSRDGELFF
>TRBJ1-5|TRBV9|.
CASSAPGLNQPQHF
>TRBJ1-1|TRBV19|.
CASSFGTVGYTEAFF
>TRBJ2-3|TRBV19|.
CASRASASTDTQYF
>TRBJ2-7|TRBV18|TRBD2
CASSPLSGNSYEQYF
>TRBJ1-1|TRBV19|.
CASSMRRGFTEAFF
>TRBJ1-1|TRBV5-1|.
CASSLALQGTNTEAFF
>TRBJ2-5|TRBV10-3|TRBD1
CATRQGARETQYF
>TRBJ2-7|TRBV4-2|TRBD1
CASSPTGAGYEQYF
>TRBJ2-7|TRBV30|.
CAWSVSVTSYEQYF
>TRBJ1-1|TRBV19|.
CASSKRGAAAMNTEAFF
>TRBJ1-5|TRBV5-5|.
CASSLALGGQQPQHF
>TRBJ1-1|TRBV18|TRBD1
CASSPRGQGGTEAFF
>TRBJ2-3|TRBV7-3|TRBD1
CASSFLGQGADTQYF
>TRBJ2-1|TRBV20-1|TRBD2
CSATIAGDEFF
>TRBJ2-5|TRBV20-1|.
CSASGTNQETQYF
>TRBJ1-5|TRBV30|TRBD1
CAWSSTGTGDNQPQHF
>TRBJ1-4|TRBV30|TRBD1
CASSDRGNNEKLFF
>TRBJ2-7|TRBV6-5|.
CASRMGGRNPYEQYF
>TRBJ2-7|TRBV5-1|TRBD1
CASAPDRVAEQYF
>TRBJ2-2|TRBV4-2|TRBD2
CASSLSGSFTGELFF
>TRBJ2-3|TRBV5-1|.
CASIQGPLGSTDTQYF
>TRBJ1-2|TRBV6-5|.
CASVRSRGYGYTF
>TRBJ1-1|TRBV30|.
CAWSGGGRVVDVEAFF
>TRBJ2-1|TRBV2|.
CASSETFSSYNEQFF
>TRBJ2-1|TRBV10-3|.
CAIGGTGNYNEQFF
>TRBJ1-5|TRBV12-3/TRBV12-4|.
CASSLVPRQPQHF
>TRBJ2-5|TRBV10-3|.
CAIAPSGETQYF
>TRBJ2-1|TRBV28|.
CASSLWRNSYNEQFF
>TRBJ2-3|TRBV18|.
CASSDRGKTDTQYF
>TRBJ1-2|TRBV5-1|.
CASSSGVGYTF
>TRBJ1-3|TRBV7-3|TRBD1
CASGSGGNTIYF
>TRBJ1-3|TRBV2|.
CASSEGPRNTIYF
>TRBJ2-2|TRBV24-1|.
CATTGLPGTGELFF
>TRBJ2-7|TRBV7-8|.
CASSLAGSAYEQYF
>TRBJ2-5|TRBV15|.
CATSLPGLEETQYF
>TRBJ1-2|TRBV28|TRBD1
CASRSGTGIPNYGYTF
>TRBJ1-5|TRBV2|.
CASSDLAARKSSQPQHF
>TRBJ2-1|TRBV3-1/TRBV3-2|.
CASSSRAHSYNEQFF
>TRBJ2-7|TRBV19|.
CASSIGDSLGEQYF
>TRBJ2-5|TRBV10-3|TRBD1
CAMSTGVGETQYF
>TRBJ2-7|TRBV7-8|TRBD1
CASEPIGQDYEQYF
>TRBJ2-7|TRBV13|.
CASSLRKASRYEQYF
>TRBJ1-4|TRBV18|.
CASSPRATKNEKLFF
>TRBJ1-6|TRBV28|.
CASSLWISGSNSPLHF